The 24 T cell receptor beta chains presented below share a single source sample, sequenced in a study of T cells after posttransplantation cyclophosphamide. Repertoires were generated with immunoSEQ multiplex PCR, while TCRdb's copy carries only in-frame clones and drops some. The repertoire shows 40,000 to 60,000 clones, none seen only once; the top ten take about 2.2%. The specimen was PBMCs. Receptor source: a man aged 40-49 years in good health, CMV-negative, and a related stem cell transplant donor.

The V call is TRBV6-5, the J call TRBJ1-4; 7 positions match TRBD1. CDR1 is MNHEY, CDR2 SVGAGI, per germline. The CDR3 runs 13 residues. V shed 6 bases, J shed 8 bases, and the junction held 6 bases outside the gene matches. The CDR3 DNA reads as TGTGCCAGCAGCCCGGGACAGTTGGAAAAACTGTTTTTT. Its translation: CASSPGQLEKLFF.

This clone appeared many times. CDR3 in amino acids: CASSLSFWDRGTETQYF. CDR3 bases: TGTGCCAGCAGCTTGAGTTTCTGGGACAGGGGTACAGAGACCCAGTACTTC. The rearrangement uses TRBV5-6 and TRBJ2-5, with 10 bases lining up with TRBD1. Germline CDR1 SGHDT, CDR2 YYEEEE. The CDR3 length is 17 residues. J gave up 4 bases and V 1 base, and 10 bases lay outside the gene matches. The full variable domain, completed using reference TRBV5-6 and TRBJ2-5, is DAGVTQSPTHLIKTRGQQVTLRCSPKSGHDTVSWYQQALGQGPQFIFQYYEEEERQRGNFPDRFSGHQFPNYSSELNVNALLLGDSALYLCASSLSFWDRGTETQYFGPGTRLLVL.

This clone came up many times. The chain carries TRBV7-9 and TRBJ2-3, with D perhaps TRBD2 (7 bases). V shed 0 bases and J shed 3 bases, with 13 bases lying between them. Per the germline V gene, CDR1 is SEHNR and CDR2 is FQNEAQ (reference sequence). The CDR3 is made up of 16 amino acids. The CDR3 coding sequence is TGTGCCAGCAGCTTAGCGCCAGGGGAGGGGACAGATACGCAGTATTTT. Residues: CASSLAPGEGTDTQYF.

As regards this clone: Lacking the conserved final phenylalanine or tryptophan, this CDR3 likely reflects a read error. V gene TRBV15 combines with J gene TRBJ2-7; tentative D call: TRBD1 (5 bases). The CDR3 is made up of 15 amino acids. V lost 2 bases and J 1 base, leaving 12 bases between the germline ends. Germline V gene sequence: CDR1 LNHNV, CDR2 YYDKDF (reference sequence). The CDR3 sequence is CATSRPQGQSYEQYL. CDR3 in DNA: TGTGCCACCAGCAGACCCCAGGGCCAATCCTACGAGCAGTACCTC.

Many counts were recorded for this clone. This CDR3 reads CASSPDRVNTEAFF. DNA of the CDR3: TGTGCCAGCAGCCCAGACAGGGTTAACACTGAAGCTTTCTTT. The rearrangement uses TRBV4-2 and TRBJ1-1; 7 bases map to TRBD1. Per germline, CDR1 LGHNA and CDR2 YNFKEQ. V gave up 4 bases and J gave up 2 bases; unmatched junction bases: 4. The CDR3 sequence is 14 residues long.

This clone was counted many times. The chain combines TRBV19 with TRBJ2-3; possible D gene TRBD1, 5 bases. Per germline, CDR1 LNHDA and CDR2 SQIVND (reference sequence). V lost 7 bases to trimming and J lost 2 bases, with 13 bases between them. CDR3 length equals 14 residues. The CDR3 DNA reads as TGTGCCAGTAAGCAGCAGGGATTCACAGATACGCAGTATTTT. This codes for CASKQQGFTDTQYF.

The chain couples TRBV11-2 to TRBJ2-7, with D tentatively TRBD2 (5 bases). V gave up 5 bases and J gave up 4 bases, with 15 bases separating them. Germline CDR1 SGHAT, CDR2 FQNNGV. The CDR3 contains 14 residues. The CDR3 region is CASSPGKAAYEQYF. CDR3 coding DNA: TGTGCCAGCAGCCCGGGAAAAGCGGCATACGAGCAGTACTTC. Looking up the rest from reference TRBV11-2 and TRBJ2-7 gives the full variable domain: EAGVAQSPRYKIIEKRQSVAFWCNPISGHATLYWYQQILGQGPKLLIQFQNNGVVDDSQLPKDRFSAERLKGVDSTLKIQPAKLEDSAVYLCASSPGKAAYEQYFGPGTRLTVT.

This clone was picked up many times. The genes are TRBV7-2 and TRBJ2-7; D is possibly TRBD2 (6 bases). The V end lost 2 bases, the J end lost 6 bases, and 11 bases lay between the germline ends. Germline-derived CDR1 and CDR2 are SGHTA and FQGNSA. This CDR3 region has 13 residues. CDR3 DNA: TGTGCCAGCAGCTTATCAGTGCGGGGCGAGCAGTACTTC. Its translation is CASSLSVRGEQYF.

This clone was observed at least ten times. The chain's CDR3 is CASVQSQGSQETQYF. In DNA form, the CDR3 reads TGTGCCAGCGTCCAATCACAGGGGTCTCAAGAGACCCAGTACTTC. The genes are TRBV7-6 and TRBJ2-5; 7 bases line up with TRBD1. Germline V lookup: CDR1 SGHVS, CDR2 FNYEAQ. This CDR3 comprises 15 residues. V was pared by 8 bases and J by 2 bases, with 11 bases of the junction left unmatched.

This clone was detected many times. The chain uses TRBV16 and TRBJ2-3; 7 bases line up with TRBD2. V trimming: 4 bases; J trimming: 14 bases; junction bases outside the gene matches: 12. Germline CDR1 is KGHSY and CDR2 is FQNENV. This CDR3 comprises 13 residues. The CDR3 loop is CASSPHPGTGGYF. CDR3 sequence (DNA): TGTGCCAGCAGCCCCCATCCGGGAACGGGGGGGTATTTT. The full variable domain, its missing parts supplied by reference TRBV16 and TRBJ2-3, is GEEVAQTPKHLVRGEGQKAKLYCAPIKGHSYVFWYQQVLKNEFKFLISFQNENVFDETGMPKERFSAKCLPNSPCSLEIQATKLEDSAVYFCASSPHPGTGGYFGPGTRLTVL.

There are many counts of this clone. The V and J genes are TRBV2 and TRBJ2-3; D possibly corresponds to TRBD2 (6 bases). Germline values: CDR1 SNHLY, CDR2 FYNNEI. Trimming took off 0 bases at V and 5 bases at J, with 6 bases between the two ends. The CDR3 is 13 residues long. As DNA, the CDR3 is TGTGCCAGCAGTGAAGCGCGGGGAGATACGCAGTATTTT. It encodes CASSEARGDTQYF. Drawing the rest from reference TRBV2 and TRBJ2-3, the complete variable domain is EPEVTQTPSHQVTQMGQEVILRCVPISNHLYFYWYRQILGQKVEFLVSFYNNEISEKSEIFDDQFSVERPDGSNFTLKIRSTKLEDSAMYFCASSEARGDTQYFGPGTRLTVL.

This clone was seen at least ten times. The rearrangement joins TRBV27 to TRBJ1-1; a possible D gene is TRBD1 (6 bases). Trimming left V 0 bases short and J 8 bases short, with 10 bases between. Germline lookup yields CDR1 MNHEY and CDR2 SMNVEV (reference sequence). The CDR3 length is 13 residues. Here the CDR3 reads CASSLSADREAFF. The CDR3 DNA follows: TGTGCCAGCAGTTTATCGGCAGACAGGGAAGCTTTCTTT.

Many counts were recorded for this clone. The chain uses TRBV5-6 and TRBJ2-3, with D possibly TRBD1 on 6 matching bases. Trimming pared 3 bases from V and 0 bases from J, leaving 11 bases between. The CDR3 totals 15 residues. Germline V lookup: CDR1 SGHDT, CDR2 YYEEEE. The CDR3 is CASSSGTFSTDTQYF. CDR3 DNA: TGTGCCAGCAGCTCCGGGACATTTAGCACAGATACGCAGTATTTT.

This clone came up many times. This sequence joins TRBV6-1 and TRBJ2-7, with 9 bases identical to TRBD1. CDR1 and CDR2 (germline): MNHNS, SASEGT. This CDR3 is built from 16 residues. V trimming: 2 bases; J trimming: 6 bases; junction bases outside the gene matches: 11. CDR3 in amino acids: CASSEKSGTGYPEQYF. The CDR3 DNA follows: TGTGCCAGCAGTGAAAAGAGCGGGACAGGGTACCCCGAGCAGTACTTC.

There are many counts of this clone. The V gene is TRBV11-2, the J gene TRBJ1-1; a possible D gene is TRBD1 (6 bases). Looked up from germline, CDR1 is SGHAT and CDR2 is FQNNGV. This CDR3 is 13 amino acids long. V was pared by 5 bases and J by 4 bases, with 11 bases between. The CDR3 sequence: CASSQQGSTEAFF. As DNA, the CDR3 is TGTGCCAGCAGCCAACAGGGAAGCACTGAAGCTTTCTTT.

This clone was seen at least ten times. The chain has TRBV2 and TRBJ2-1, with D perhaps TRBD1 (5 bases). V shed 7 bases and J shed 7 bases, with 17 bases lying between them. Per germline, CDR1 SNHLY and CDR2 FYNNEI. The CDR3 spans 14 residues. Here the CDR3 DNA reads TGTGCCAGCATGGATCCAGGGATGGCAAATGAGCAGTTCTTC. Its translation is CASMDPGMANEQFF.

This clone was seen ten or more times. The CDR3 bases are TGTGCCAGCTCACCACGGGTAGGACAGGTCTACGAGCAGTACTTC. It specifies CASSPRVGQVYEQYF. This chain uses TRBV18 with TRBJ2-7; 7 bases fit TRBD1. V gave up 1 base and J gave up 3 bases; unmatched junction bases: 6. The CDR3 loop spans 15 amino acids. Germline values: CDR1 KGHSH, CDR2 LQKENI.

This clone was counted at least ten times. This sequence joins TRBV7-8 and TRBJ1-5; possible D gene TRBD1, 6 bases. The CDR3 has 17 amino acids. V gave up 1 base and J gave up 9 bases, with 22 bases separating them. Germline-derived CDR1 and CDR2 are SGHVS and FQNEAQ. CDR3 DNA: TGTGCCAGCAGCTTAGGGGGCGGCAGGGGCGTGAGGGGGCCCCAGCATTTT. Its translation is CASSLGGGRGVRGPQHF. The whole variable domain, remainder taken from reference TRBV7-8 and TRBJ1-5, is GAGVSQSPRYKVAKRGQDVALRCDPISGHVSLFWYQQALGQGPEFLTYFQNEAQLDKSGLPSDRFFAERPEGSVSTLKIQRTQQEDSAVYLCASSLGGGRGVRGPQHFGDGTRLSIL.

This clone occurred many times. The V call is TRBV6-5, the J call TRBJ1-6; the D is unclear. The germline V gene has CDR1 MNHEY and CDR2 SVGAGI. This CDR3 comprises 14 residues. V was pared by 4 bases and J by 0 bases, with 4 bases between. The DNA of the CDR3 is TGTGCCAGCAGTTCCGGCTCCTATAATTCACCCCTCCACTTT. Residues: CASSSGSYNSPLHF.

This clone has a count of ten or more. The rearrangement links TRBV11-1 to TRBJ2-1, with D perhaps TRBD1 (5 bases). The CDR3 runs to 13 residues. Per the germline V gene, CDR1 is SGHAT and CDR2 is FQDESV (reference sequence). V lost 5 bases to trimming and J lost 4 bases, with 9 bases between them. CDR3 coding DNA: TGTGCCAGCAGCCCGGACATTTACAATGAGCAGTTCTTC. Protein sequence: CASSPDIYNEQFF.

This clone has ten or more counts. The chain carries TRBV6-1 and TRBJ2-7; D is perhaps TRBD1 (6 bases). The CDR3 spans 16 residues. The germline gives CDR1 MNHNS, CDR2 SASEGT. V lost 2 bases to trimming and J lost 2 bases, with 16 bases between them. The CDR3 coding sequence is TGTGCCAGCAGTGAACCCACAGGGAACCAGCCCTACGAGCAGTACTTC. Amino acids: CASSEPTGNQPYEQYF.

This clone was detected a few times. A single base separates this from a much larger clone, so it may be a read error. V is TRBV7-2 and J is TRBJ1-1; 8 positions match TRBD1. The CDR3 consists of 14 residues. J gave up 1 base and V 8 bases, and 6 bases lay outside the gene matches. From germline, CDR1 is SGHTA and CDR2 FQGNSA. CDR3 protein: CASGWTGTNTEAFF. DNA for the CDR3: TGTGCCAGCGGCTGGACAGGGACGAACACTGAAGCTTTCTTT.

Ten or more counts support this clone. The chain is built from TRBV7-8 and TRBJ1-2; D ambiguous. Deletions cut 5 bases from V and 8 bases from J, with 18 bases between. CDR3 size: 14 residues. Germline V lookup: CDR1 SGHVS, CDR2 FQNEAQ. The CDR3 spells CASSLTGTPRGYTF. In DNA form, the CDR3 reads TGTGCCAGCAGCCTCACCGGTACTCCGCGCGGCTACACCTTC.

This clone was seen at least ten times. The chain carries TRBV14 and TRBJ2-7, with 9 bases that match TRBD2. Trimming at V came to 4 bases and at J to 7 bases, leaving 11 bases not matched to a gene. The CDR3 is 15 amino acids. Germline-derived CDR1 and CDR2 are SGHDN and FVKESK. CDR3 sequence (DNA): TGTGCCAGCAGCCTACCTTTAGCGGGAGTCGAGGAGCAGTACTTC. Translation: CASSLPLAGVEEQYF.